This TCR beta chain was documented in a study of identical twins. The table lists this clonotype with many counts. The target antigen is unknown. Regarding the study as a whole: Cross-sectional statistical analysis was relied on for the conclusions, without the same donors being followed. Invariant MAIT and iNKT cells are populations that could partly confound zero-insertion analyses.

CDR1 is KGHDR and CDR2 is SFDVKD in the germline V gene. Trimming removed 4 bases at V and 2 bases at J, with 11 bases between. The CDR3 is 14 residues long. Each cDNA held unique molecular identifiers, and template switching gave it a universal primer site. TCRdb re-called the 5' RACE reads through MiXCR, storing one row per CDR3 protein. The data show some 460,000 distinct CDR3 sequences, with 12% to 15% seen just once and around 0.48% held by the top ten. These data also formed part of another study, on yellow fever vaccine responses in identical twins.

Sample: CD4+ T cells sorted from blood. V and J are TRBV24-1 and TRBJ2-7; possibly TRBD2 for D (6 bases). This receptor was taken from a woman younger than 30 in good health. This CDR3 is CATSEAREPYEQYF. The CDR3 DNA reads as TGTGCCACCAGTGAGGCTCGGGAGCCCTACGAGCAGTACTTC.